The sequence of this T cell receptor beta chain was determined in a study of regulatory T cells in long-lasting Graves disease. As to time point: persistent/refractory GD, antithyroid drugs over 5 years with positive TRAb. Extracted RNA from PBMCs served as the source of the TCR library. Patients came from an endocrinology department in Xi'an, China. Peripheral blood, roughly 8.8 milliliters of it, was drawn into EDTA tubes. To note about this clonotype: Being one base from a much bigger clone, this may be a read error.

The authors built TCR beta libraries using iRepertoire HTBI primers and Arm-PCR of CDR3 regions. Original handling: Identified across the samples were some 67 TRBV segments and over twelve TRBJ segments. TCRdb fed the multiplex PCR reads into MiXCR, producing one record per CDR3 protein. The authors' filters were not applied to this entry. The repertoire holds a few hundred thousand distinct CDR3 sequences, with roughly 20% as singletons. Sequencing was performed on peripheral blood mononuclear cells (PBMCs), taken when the disease was refractory, from a patient treated with antithyroid drugs. This TCR was sampled from a woman between 40 and 55 years old with Graves disease.

Here the CDR3 reads CASSRHYGQYF. DNA for the CDR3: TGTGCCAGCAGTCGACACTACGGGCAGTACTTC. The chain carries TRBV2 and TRBJ2-7; D gene ambiguous. Germline CDR1 SNHLY, CDR2 FYNNEI. There are 11 residues in the CDR3.